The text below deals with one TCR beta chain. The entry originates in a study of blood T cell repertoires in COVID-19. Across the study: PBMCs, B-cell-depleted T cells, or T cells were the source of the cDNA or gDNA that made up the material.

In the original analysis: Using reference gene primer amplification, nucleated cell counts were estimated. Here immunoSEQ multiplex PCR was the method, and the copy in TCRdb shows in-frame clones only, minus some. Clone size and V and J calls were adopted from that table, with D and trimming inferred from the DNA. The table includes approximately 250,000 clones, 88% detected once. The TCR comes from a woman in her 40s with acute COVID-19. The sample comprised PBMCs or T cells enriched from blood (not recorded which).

The CDR3 loop reads CASSDGLAGWYEQYF. CDR3 DNA sequence: TGTGCCAGCAGCGACGGACTAGCGGGATGGTACGAGCAGTACTTC. The rearrangement joins TRBV28 to TRBJ2-7; 12 bases map to TRBD2. Trimming cost V 6 bases and J 4 bases; bases outside gene matches: 7. Germline lookup yields CDR1 MDHEN and CDR2 SYDVKM. There are 15 residues in the CDR3. The variable domain in full, with the rest retrieved from reference TRBV28 and TRBJ2-7, is DVKVTQSSRYLVKRTGEKVFLECVQDMDHENMFWYRQDPGLGLRLIYFSYDVKMKEKGDIPEGYSVSREKKERFSLILESASTNQTSMYLCASSDGLAGWYEQYFGPGTRLTVT.